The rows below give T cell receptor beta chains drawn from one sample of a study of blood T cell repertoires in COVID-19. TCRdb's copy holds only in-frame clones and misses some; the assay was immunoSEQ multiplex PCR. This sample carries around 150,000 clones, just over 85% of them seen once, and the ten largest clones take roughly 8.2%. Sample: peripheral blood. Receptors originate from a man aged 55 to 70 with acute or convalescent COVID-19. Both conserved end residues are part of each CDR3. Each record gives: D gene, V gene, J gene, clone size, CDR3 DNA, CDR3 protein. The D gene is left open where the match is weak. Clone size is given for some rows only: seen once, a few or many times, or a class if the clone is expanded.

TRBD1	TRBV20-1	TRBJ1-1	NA	TGCAGTGCTAGTGGGCAGGGGGTAGGCGCTGAAGCTTTCTTT	CSASGQGVGAEAFF
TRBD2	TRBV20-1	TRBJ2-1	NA	TGCAGTGCTAGTACTCGCGGGACTAGCGACTACAATGAGCAGTTCTTC	CSASTRGTSDYNEQFF
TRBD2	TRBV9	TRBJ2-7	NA	TGTGCCAGCAGCGTGGGACTAGCGGGCTCCTACGAGCAGTACTTC	CASSVGLAGSYEQYF
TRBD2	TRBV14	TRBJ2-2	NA	TGTGCCAGCAGCCAAGAGGGACTAGCGGTTATCACCGGGGAGCTGTTTTTT	CASSQEGLAVITGELFF
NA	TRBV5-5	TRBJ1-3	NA	TGTGCCAGCAGCCAAACAGGCTCTGGAAACACCATATATTTT	CASSQTGSGNTIYF
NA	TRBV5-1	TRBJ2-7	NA	TGCGCCAGCAGCTTTCAGGGAAGCTCCTACGAGCAGTACTTC	CASSFQGSSYEQYF
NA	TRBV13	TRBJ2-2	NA	TGTGTCAGCAGCTCCTCGATGGGGGCGGTAGATAGAGCGAACACCGGGGAGCTGTTTTTT	CVSSSSMGAVDRANTGELFF
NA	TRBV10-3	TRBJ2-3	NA	TGTGCCATCAGACCCGGGACACCTTTACGAGCAGATACGCAGTATTTT	CAIRPGTPLRADTQYF
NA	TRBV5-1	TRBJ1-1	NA	TGCGCCAGCAGCTTGGGAAGGACTGATGAAGCTTTCTTT	CASSLGRTDEAFF
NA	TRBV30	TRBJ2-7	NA	TGTGCCTGGAGTGTTGGGAGGGAGCAGTACTTC	CAWSVGREQYF
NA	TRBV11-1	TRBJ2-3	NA	TGTGCCAGCACCCCGGGGAGCCTCGATACGCAGTATTTT	CASTPGSLDTQYF
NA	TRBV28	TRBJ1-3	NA	TGTGCCAGCAGCCCACAGGGTAGGCCTGGAAACACCATATATTTT	CASSPQGRPGNTIYF
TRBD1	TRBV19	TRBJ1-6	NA	TGTGCCAGTAGTTCCCGGGACAGGGAACCCCTCCACTTT	CASSSRDREPLHF
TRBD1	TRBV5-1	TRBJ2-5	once	TGCGCCAGCGGGGTACAGGGGGCGGAAGAGACCCAGTACTTC	CASGVQGAEETQYF
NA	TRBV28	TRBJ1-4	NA	TGTGCCAGCACCCGGGGGAATGAAAAACTGTTTTTT	CASTRGNEKLFF
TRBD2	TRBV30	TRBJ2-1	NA	TGTGCCTGGAGTGGGCCCGCTAGCGGGAGGGCCTCTGAGCAGTTCTTC	CAWSGPASGRASEQFF
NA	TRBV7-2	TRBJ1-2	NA	TGTGCCAGCAGCTTTACCGGGACAACCCCCTATGGCTACACCTTC	CASSFTGTTPYGYTF
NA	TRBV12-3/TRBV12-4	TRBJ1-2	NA	TGTGCCAGCAGTTTGACAGGATCTTTTGGCTACACCTTC	CASSLTGSFGYTF
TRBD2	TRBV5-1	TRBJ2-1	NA	TGCGCCAGCAGCTTGTCGGGAGGGAGTAACAATGAGCAGTTCTTC	CASSLSGGSNNEQFF
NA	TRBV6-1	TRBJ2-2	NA	TGTGCCAGCAGTGGAACGGACGGGAGAAACAACCTTCCCGGGGAGCTGTTTTTT	CASSGTDGRNNLPGELFF
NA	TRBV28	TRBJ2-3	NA	TGTGCCAGCAGTAGAACGAAAACCTACACAGATACGCAGTATTTT	CASSRTKTYTDTQYF
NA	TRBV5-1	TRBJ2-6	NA	TGCGCCAGCAATACACGTTACTCTGGGGCCAACGTCCTGACTTTC	CASNTRYSGANVLTF
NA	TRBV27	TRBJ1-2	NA	TGTGCCAGCAGTTCCCTTTTGCGGGGCTACTATGGCTACACCTTC	CASSSLLRGYYGYTF
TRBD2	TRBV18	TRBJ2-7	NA	TGTGCCAGCTCACCACCGGGGGCTAGCGGGAGGGCCGGAGAGCAGTACTTC	CASSPPGASGRAGEQYF
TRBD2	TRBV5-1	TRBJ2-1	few	TGCGCCAGCAGCCCGACTAGCGGGACAGGAAATGAGCAGTTCTTC	CASSPTSGTGNEQFF
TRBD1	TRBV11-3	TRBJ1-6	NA	TGTGCCAGCAGCCCACGGACAGGGGGTGATTCACCCCTCCACTTT	CASSPRTGGDSPLHF
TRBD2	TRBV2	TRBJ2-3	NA	TGTGCCAGCAGTTTGCGACTAGCGGGATTTGTAGATACGCAGTATTTT	CASSLRLAGFVDTQYF
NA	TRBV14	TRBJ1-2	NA	TGTGCCAGCAGCCACGCCAGGCGCTATGGCTACACCTTC	CASSHARRYGYTF
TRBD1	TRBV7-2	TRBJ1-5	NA	TGTGCCAGCAGCTTAGAGGGGGCTGGACAGCCCCAGCATTTT	CASSLEGAGQPQHF
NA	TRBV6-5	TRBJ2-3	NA	TGTGCCAGCGGGGGCCTATCTGATACGCAGTATTTT	CASGGLSDTQYF
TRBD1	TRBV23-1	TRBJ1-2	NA	TGCGCCAGCAGTCAATCCATGGGGACAGGGCTAGGTGGGGCCTATGGCTACACCTTC	CASSQSMGTGLGGAYGYTF
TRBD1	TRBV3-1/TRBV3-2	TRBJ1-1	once	TGTGCCAGCAGCCGAACAGGGGGGACTGAAGCTTTCTTT	CASSRTGGTEAFF